A selection of T cell receptor beta chains follows, all from one sample in a study of PD-L1 blockade in urothelial cancer. TCRdb keeps only in-frame clones here, not all; method: immunoSEQ multiplex PCR. The table lists 45,000 to 50,000 clones, about 91% of them singletons. Sequencing was performed on PBMCs, taken around atezolizumab (anti-PD-L1) treatment. Every receptor here comes from a man older than 75 with urothelial cancer. The CDR3 runs from the conserved cysteine through the conserved F or W. Each record gives: J gene, V gene, clone size, D gene, CDR3 protein, CDR3 DNA. D genes are given only for firm matches. Not every row has a clone size; where given, it reads once, few, many or a size class.

j_call: TRBJ1-4; v_call: TRBV28; clone_size: once; d_call: TRBD1; cdr3_aa: CASSLLQGAGEKLFF; cdr3_nt: TGTGCCAGCAGTCTACTCCAGGGGGCAGGTGAAAAACTGTTTTTT
j_call: TRBJ2-7; v_call: TRBV27; clone_size: -; d_call: TRBD2; cdr3_aa: CASSLRLAGEGSYEQYF; cdr3_nt: TGTGCCAGCAGTTTAAGGCTAGCGGGAGAAGGGTCCTACGAGCAGTACTTC
j_call: TRBJ2-1; v_call: TRBV5-1; clone_size: -; d_call: -; cdr3_aa: CASSLETGNRNEQFF; cdr3_nt: TGCGCCAGCAGCTTAGAAACGGGGAACCGCAATGAGCAGTTCTTC
j_call: TRBJ2-5; v_call: TRBV6-1; clone_size: -; d_call: -; cdr3_aa: CASSPARETQYF; cdr3_nt: TGTGCCAGCTCTCCTGCGCGGGAGACCCAGTACTTC
j_call: TRBJ2-7; v_call: TRBV9; clone_size: -; d_call: -; cdr3_aa: CASSVGISAAYEQYF; cdr3_nt: TGTGCCAGCAGCGTAGGGATTAGCGCCGCCTACGAGCAGTACTTC
j_call: TRBJ2-5; v_call: TRBV19; clone_size: -; d_call: TRBD2; cdr3_aa: CASSPYLTSGREQETQYF; cdr3_nt: TGTGCCAGTAGTCCGTACCTGACTAGCGGGAGGGAACAGGAGACCCAGTACTTC
j_call: TRBJ2-2; v_call: TRBV9; clone_size: -; d_call: -; cdr3_aa: CASTSANTGELFF; cdr3_nt: TGTGCCAGCACTAGCGCGAACACCGGGGAGCTGTTTTTT
j_call: TRBJ1-1; v_call: TRBV2; clone_size: -; d_call: TRBD1; cdr3_aa: CASRVQGAGTEAFF; cdr3_nt: TGTGCCAGCAGGGTACAGGGGGCAGGTACTGAAGCTTTCTTT
j_call: TRBJ2-3; v_call: TRBV27; clone_size: -; d_call: TRBD2; cdr3_aa: CATQRGRTDTQYF; cdr3_nt: TGTGCCACCCAGCGGGGGCGCACAGATACGCAGTATTTT
j_call: TRBJ1-5; v_call: TRBV4-1; clone_size: once; d_call: -; cdr3_aa: CASSQDGQYFGNQPQHF; cdr3_nt: TGCGCCAGCAGCCAAGATGGACAGTATTTCGGCAATCAGCCCCAGCATTTT
j_call: TRBJ2-2; v_call: TRBV7-8; clone_size: -; d_call: -; cdr3_aa: CASSLAGSDTGELFF; cdr3_nt: TGTGCCAGCAGCTTAGCCGGGAGCGACACCGGGGAGCTGTTTTTT
j_call: TRBJ1-5; v_call: TRBV5-1; clone_size: -; d_call: TRBD1; cdr3_aa: CASSLDPGQGNQPQHF; cdr3_nt: TGCGCCAGCAGCTTGGACCCGGGACAGGGGAATCAGCCCCAGCATTTT
j_call: TRBJ2-5; v_call: TRBV30; clone_size: once; d_call: -; cdr3_aa: CAWSSLPGLQETQYF; cdr3_nt: TGTGCCTGGAGTTCCCTACCGGGACTTCAAGAGACCCAGTACTTC
j_call: TRBJ1-1; v_call: TRBV7-2; clone_size: once; d_call: TRBD1; cdr3_aa: CASSLLTGLNTEAFF; cdr3_nt: TGTGCCAGCAGCCTTTTGACAGGGTTGAACACTGAAGCTTTCTTT
j_call: TRBJ1-2; v_call: TRBV29-1; clone_size: -; d_call: -; cdr3_aa: CSVEGTGLNDYGYTF; cdr3_nt: TGCAGCGTTGAAGGAACAGGGTTAAACGACTATGGCTACACCTTC
j_call: TRBJ1-4; v_call: TRBV5-6; clone_size: -; d_call: -; cdr3_aa: CASSPSGEEEKLFF; cdr3_nt: TGTGCCAGCAGCCCCTCGGGTGAAGAGGAAAAACTGTTTTTT
j_call: TRBJ2-7; v_call: TRBV5-5; clone_size: -; d_call: TRBD2; cdr3_aa: CASTRLAGSYEQYF; cdr3_nt: TGTGCCAGCACCCGACTAGCGGGGAGCTACGAGCAGTACTTC
j_call: TRBJ1-4; v_call: TRBV5-6; clone_size: -; d_call: -; cdr3_aa: CASRRTGATNEKLFF; cdr3_nt: TGTGCCAGCAGGCGTACAGGAGCAACTAATGAAAAACTGTTTTTT
j_call: TRBJ2-3; v_call: TRBV6-5; clone_size: -; d_call: TRBD2; cdr3_aa: CASGRAPDTQYF; cdr3_nt: TGTGCCAGCGGGAGGGCCCCAGATACGCAGTATTTT
j_call: TRBJ2-2; v_call: TRBV5-1; clone_size: few; d_call: -; cdr3_aa: CASSPGRGSTGELFF; cdr3_nt: TGCGCCAGCAGCCCAGGACGGGGAAGCACCGGGGAGCTGTTTTTT
j_call: TRBJ2-3; v_call: TRBV15; clone_size: -; d_call: TRBD2; cdr3_aa: CATSRKALAGGRGDTQYF; cdr3_nt: TGTGCCACCAGCAGAAAGGCTCTGGCGGGAGGGCGGGGAGATACGCAGTATTTT
j_call: TRBJ2-2; v_call: TRBV30; clone_size: few; d_call: TRBD2; cdr3_aa: CAWSAGTSGRSGELFF; cdr3_nt: TGTGCCTGGAGTGCAGGGACTAGCGGGAGAAGCGGGGAGCTGTTTTTT
j_call: TRBJ1-1; v_call: TRBV7-9; clone_size: -; d_call: -; cdr3_aa: CASSFSGTMRTEAFF; cdr3_nt: TGTGCCAGCAGCTTCTCCGGGACAATGAGAACTGAAGCTTTCTTT
j_call: TRBJ2-5; v_call: TRBV18; clone_size: -; d_call: TRBD1; cdr3_aa: CASSPPRTGGLETQYF; cdr3_nt: TGTGCCAGCTCACCTCCCCGGACAGGGGGCTTGGAGACCCAGTACTTC
j_call: TRBJ1-2; v_call: TRBV7-6; clone_size: -; d_call: TRBD1; cdr3_aa: CASSSRTGGGYGYTF; cdr3_nt: TGTGCCAGCAGCTCCCGGACAGGGGGAGGCTATGGCTACACCTTC
j_call: TRBJ2-3; v_call: TRBV19; clone_size: -; d_call: TRBD2; cdr3_aa: CASSQRTSGSTDTQYF; cdr3_nt: TGTGCCAGTAGTCAAAGGACTAGCGGGAGCACAGATACGCAGTATTTT
j_call: TRBJ2-7; v_call: TRBV5-1; clone_size: -; d_call: TRBD1; cdr3_aa: CASSLGGGLDYEQYF; cdr3_nt: TGCGCCAGCAGCTTGGGAGGGGGCCTCGACTACGAGCAGTACTTC
j_call: TRBJ1-5; v_call: TRBV7-2; clone_size: -; d_call: -; cdr3_aa: CASSPRQSNQPQHF; cdr3_nt: TGTGCCAGCAGCCCACGACAGTCCAATCAGCCCCAGCATTTT
j_call: TRBJ1-1; v_call: TRBV6-6; clone_size: -; d_call: -; cdr3_aa: CASSYSRNTEAFF; cdr3_nt: TGTGCCAGCAGTTACTCTCGGAACACTGAAGCTTTCTTT
j_call: TRBJ2-1; v_call: TRBV5-4; clone_size: -; d_call: TRBD2; cdr3_aa: CASSTATSGGNNEQFF; cdr3_nt: TGTGCCAGCAGCACGGCTACCAGCGGGGGGAACAATGAGCAGTTCTTC
j_call: TRBJ2-3; v_call: TRBV29-1; clone_size: -; d_call: TRBD2; cdr3_aa: CSVALLAGVGTTDTQYF; cdr3_nt: TGCAGCGTTGCCCTACTAGCGGGGGTAGGGACCACAGATACGCAGTATTTT
j_call: TRBJ2-5; v_call: TRBV10-2; clone_size: -; d_call: TRBD1; cdr3_aa: CASRTGGGETQYF; cdr3_nt: TGCGCCAGCAGGACAGGGGGCGGAGAGACCCAGTACTTC
j_call: TRBJ1-1; v_call: TRBV7-9; clone_size: few; d_call: -; cdr3_aa: CASSFNGQGYTEAFF; cdr3_nt: TGTGCCAGCAGCTTCAACGGGCAGGGGTACACTGAAGCTTTCTTT
j_call: TRBJ2-3; v_call: TRBV4-3; clone_size: -; d_call: -; cdr3_aa: CASSQDRGNTDTQYF; cdr3_nt: TGCGCCAGCAGCCAAGATAGGGGAAACACAGATACGCAGTATTTT
j_call: TRBJ2-1; v_call: TRBV7-2; clone_size: -; d_call: TRBD2; cdr3_aa: CASSTPGTSGGQYNEQFF; cdr3_nt: TGTGCCAGCAGCACCCCTGGGACTAGCGGGGGCCAGTACAATGAGCAGTTCTTC
j_call: TRBJ2-7; v_call: TRBV30; clone_size: -; d_call: -; cdr3_aa: CAWSVPRQGGWYEQYF; cdr3_nt: TGTGCCTGGAGTGTACCACGACAGGGAGGTTGGTACGAGCAGTACTTC
j_call: TRBJ1-4; v_call: TRBV19; clone_size: -; d_call: -; cdr3_aa: CASSPRGRRNEKLFF; cdr3_nt: TGTGCCAGTAGTCCCAGGGGACGTCGGAATGAAAAACTGTTTTTT
j_call: TRBJ1-1; v_call: TRBV28; clone_size: -; d_call: -; cdr3_aa: CASSSQLNTEAFF; cdr3_nt: TGTGCCAGCAGTTCTCAGTTGAACACTGAAGCTTTCTTT
j_call: TRBJ2-2; v_call: TRBV5-5; clone_size: -; d_call: TRBD1; cdr3_aa: CASSPGTGNTGELFF; cdr3_nt: TGTGCCAGCAGCCCTGGGACAGGGAACACCGGGGAGCTGTTTTTT
j_call: TRBJ1-1; v_call: TRBV12-5; clone_size: -; d_call: -; cdr3_aa: CASGSPRGENTEAFF; cdr3_nt: TGTGCTAGTGGTTCCCCACGGGGGGAGAACACTGAAGCTTTCTTT
j_call: TRBJ2-1; v_call: TRBV19; clone_size: -; d_call: TRBD2; cdr3_aa: CASSIYSGRSHNEQFF; cdr3_nt: TGTGCCAGTAGTATCTATAGCGGGAGAAGCCACAATGAGCAGTTCTTC
j_call: TRBJ1-5; v_call: TRBV27; clone_size: -; d_call: TRBD1; cdr3_aa: CASSSGTGGHQPQHF; cdr3_nt: TGTGCCAGCAGTTCAGGGACAGGGGGACATCAGCCCCAGCATTTT
j_call: TRBJ2-2; v_call: TRBV7-7; clone_size: -; d_call: TRBD1; cdr3_aa: CASRAGTGGTGELFF; cdr3_nt: TGTGCCAGCAGAGCCGGGACAGGGGGCACCGGGGAGCTGTTTTTT
j_call: TRBJ2-3; v_call: TRBV27; clone_size: few; d_call: -; cdr3_aa: CASRSQLTLPSTDTQYF; cdr3_nt: TGTGCCAGCAGATCACAATTGACACTTCCTAGCACAGATACGCAGTATTTT